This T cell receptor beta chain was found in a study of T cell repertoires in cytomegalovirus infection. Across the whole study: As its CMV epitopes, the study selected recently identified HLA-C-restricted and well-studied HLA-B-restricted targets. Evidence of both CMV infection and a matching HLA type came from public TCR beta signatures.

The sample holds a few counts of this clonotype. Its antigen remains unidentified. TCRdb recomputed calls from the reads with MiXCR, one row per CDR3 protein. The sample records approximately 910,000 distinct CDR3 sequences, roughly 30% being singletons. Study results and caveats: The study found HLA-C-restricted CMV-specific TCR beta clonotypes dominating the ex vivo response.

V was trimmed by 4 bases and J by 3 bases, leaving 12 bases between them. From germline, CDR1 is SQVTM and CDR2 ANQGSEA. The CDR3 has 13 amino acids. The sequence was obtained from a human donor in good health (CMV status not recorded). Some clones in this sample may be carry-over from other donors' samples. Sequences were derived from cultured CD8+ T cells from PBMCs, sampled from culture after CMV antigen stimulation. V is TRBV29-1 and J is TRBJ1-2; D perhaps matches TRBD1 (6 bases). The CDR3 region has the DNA TGCAGCGTTGTGGATCGGGGGCACTATGGCTACACCTTC. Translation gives CSVVDRGHYGYTF.